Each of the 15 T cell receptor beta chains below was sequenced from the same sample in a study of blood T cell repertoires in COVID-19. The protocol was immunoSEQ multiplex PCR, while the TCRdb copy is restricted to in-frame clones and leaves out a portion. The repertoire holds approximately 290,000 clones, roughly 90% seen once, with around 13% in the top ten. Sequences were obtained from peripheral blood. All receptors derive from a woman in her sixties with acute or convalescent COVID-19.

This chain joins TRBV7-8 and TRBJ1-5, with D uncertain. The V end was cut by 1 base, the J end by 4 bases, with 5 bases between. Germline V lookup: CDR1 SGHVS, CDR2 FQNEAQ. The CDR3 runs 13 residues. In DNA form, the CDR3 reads TGTGCCAGCAGCTTAGGGCAGAATCAGCCCCAGCATTTT. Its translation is CASSLGQNQPQHF. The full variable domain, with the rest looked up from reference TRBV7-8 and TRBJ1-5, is GAGVSQSPRYKVAKRGQDVALRCDPISGHVSLFWYQQALGQGPEFLTYFQNEAQLDKSGLPSDRFFAERPEGSVSTLKIQRTQQEDSAVYLCASSLGQNQPQHFGDGTRLSIL.

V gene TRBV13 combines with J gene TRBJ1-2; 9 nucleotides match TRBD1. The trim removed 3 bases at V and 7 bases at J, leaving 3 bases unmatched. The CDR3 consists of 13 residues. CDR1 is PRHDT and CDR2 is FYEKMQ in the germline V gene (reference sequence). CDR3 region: CASSLGQGSGYTF. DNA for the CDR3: TGTGCCAGCAGCTTGGGACAGGGAAGTGGCTACACCTTC.

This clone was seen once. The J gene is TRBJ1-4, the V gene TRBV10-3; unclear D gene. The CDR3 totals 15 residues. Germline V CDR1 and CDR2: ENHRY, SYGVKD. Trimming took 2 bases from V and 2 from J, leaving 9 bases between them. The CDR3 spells CAISERGWTNEKLFF. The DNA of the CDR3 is TGTGCCATCAGTGAGCGAGGTTGGACTAATGAAAAACTGTTTTTT.

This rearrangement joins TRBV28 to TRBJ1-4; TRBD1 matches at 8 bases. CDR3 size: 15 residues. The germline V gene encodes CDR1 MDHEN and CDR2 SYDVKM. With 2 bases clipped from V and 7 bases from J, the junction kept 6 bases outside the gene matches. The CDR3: CASSLVQGAGEKLFF. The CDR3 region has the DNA TGTGCCAGCAGTTTAGTCCAGGGGGCTGGTGAAAAACTGTTTTTT.

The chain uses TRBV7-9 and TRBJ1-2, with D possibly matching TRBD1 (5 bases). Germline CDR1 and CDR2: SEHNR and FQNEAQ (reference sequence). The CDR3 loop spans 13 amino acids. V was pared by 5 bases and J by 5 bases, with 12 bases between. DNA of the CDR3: TGTGCCAGCAGCCCAGACAGCGATTATGGCTACACCTTC. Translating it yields CASSPDSDYGYTF.

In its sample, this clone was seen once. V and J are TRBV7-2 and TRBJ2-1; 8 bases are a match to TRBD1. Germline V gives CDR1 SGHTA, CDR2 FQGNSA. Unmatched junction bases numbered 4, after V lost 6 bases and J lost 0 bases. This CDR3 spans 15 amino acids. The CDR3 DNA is TGTGCCAGCAGGGCAGACAGGGGCTCCTACAATGAGCAGTTCTTC. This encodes CASRADRGSYNEQFF.

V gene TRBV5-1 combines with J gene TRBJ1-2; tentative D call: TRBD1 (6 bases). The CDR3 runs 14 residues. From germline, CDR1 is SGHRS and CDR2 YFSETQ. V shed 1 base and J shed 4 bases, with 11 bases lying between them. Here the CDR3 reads CASSLSRGPYGYTF. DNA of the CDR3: TGCGCCAGCAGCTTGAGCAGGGGCCCCTATGGCTACACCTTC.

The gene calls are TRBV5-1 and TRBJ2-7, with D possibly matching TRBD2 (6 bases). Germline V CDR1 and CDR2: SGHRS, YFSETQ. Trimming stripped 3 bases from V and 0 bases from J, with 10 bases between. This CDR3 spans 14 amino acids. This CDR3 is CASSWRGRSYEQYF. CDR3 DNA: TGCGCCAGCAGCTGGAGGGGACGCTCCTACGAGCAGTACTTC.

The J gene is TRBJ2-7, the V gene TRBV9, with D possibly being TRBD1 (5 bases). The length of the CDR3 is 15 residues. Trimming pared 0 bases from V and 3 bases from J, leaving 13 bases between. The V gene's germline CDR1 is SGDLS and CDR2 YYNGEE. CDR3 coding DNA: TGTGCCAGCAGCGTAGGGTCCGAGACAGTCTACGAGCAGTACTTC. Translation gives CASSVGSETVYEQYF.

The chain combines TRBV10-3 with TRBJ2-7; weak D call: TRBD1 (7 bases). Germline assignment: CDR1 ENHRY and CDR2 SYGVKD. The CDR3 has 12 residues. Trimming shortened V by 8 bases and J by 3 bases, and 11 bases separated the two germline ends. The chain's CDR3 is CAISRGDYEQYF. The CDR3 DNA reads TGTGCCATCTCCAGGGGGGACTACGAGCAGTACTTC.

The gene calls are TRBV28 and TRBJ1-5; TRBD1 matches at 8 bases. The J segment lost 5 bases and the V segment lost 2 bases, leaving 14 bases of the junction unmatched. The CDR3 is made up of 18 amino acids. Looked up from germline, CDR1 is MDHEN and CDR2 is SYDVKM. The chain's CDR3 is CASSLHTGGGGKYQPQHF. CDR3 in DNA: TGTGCCAGCAGTTTACATACAGGGGGTGGGGGTAAGTATCAGCCCCAGCATTTT. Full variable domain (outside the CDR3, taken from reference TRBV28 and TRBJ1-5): DVKVTQSSRYLVKRTGEKVFLECVQDMDHENMFWYRQDPGLGLRLIYFSYDVKMKEKGDIPEGYSVSREKKERFSLILESASTNQTSMYLCASSLHTGGGGKYQPQHFGDGTRLSIL.

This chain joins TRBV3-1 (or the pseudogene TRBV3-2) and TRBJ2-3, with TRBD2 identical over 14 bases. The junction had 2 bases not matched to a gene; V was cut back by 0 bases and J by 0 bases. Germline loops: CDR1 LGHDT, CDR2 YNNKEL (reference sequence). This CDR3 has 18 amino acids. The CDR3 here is CASSQDGLAGGSTDTQYF. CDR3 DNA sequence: TGTGCCAGCAGCCAAGATGGACTAGCGGGGGGAAGCACAGATACGCAGTATTTT.

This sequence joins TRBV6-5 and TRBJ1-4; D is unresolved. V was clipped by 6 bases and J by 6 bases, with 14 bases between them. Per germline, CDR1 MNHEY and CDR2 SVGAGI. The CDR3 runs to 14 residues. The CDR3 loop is CASSRLGRDEKLFF. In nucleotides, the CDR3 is TGTGCCAGCAGCAGACTCGGGAGGGATGAAAAACTGTTTTTT.

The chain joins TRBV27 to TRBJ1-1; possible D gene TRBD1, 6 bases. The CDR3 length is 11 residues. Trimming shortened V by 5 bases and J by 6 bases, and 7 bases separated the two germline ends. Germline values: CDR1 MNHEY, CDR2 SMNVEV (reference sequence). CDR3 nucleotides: TGTGCCAGCAGTGGGGGCCCTGAAGCTTTCTTT. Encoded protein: CASSGGPEAFF.

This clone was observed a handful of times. Here the CDR3 DNA reads TGTGCCAGCAGTGCACAGGAAAACTATGGCTACACCTTC. It codes for CASSAQENYGYTF. This chain uses TRBV12-3 or TRBV12-4 with TRBJ1-2; a weak D match, TRBD1 (5 bases). With 5 bases removed from V and 2 bases from J, the gap between germline ends came to 9 bases. This CDR3 is built from 13 residues.